This TCR beta chain appears in the sequencing data of a study of shared clonotypes between healthy human individuals. Study outcomes and limitations: Some naive CD4 clonotypes, roughly 5%, turned up in common across four donors.

Turning to this clone: Antigen specificity is unknown.

Every one of the donors was a Caucasian adult that lived in Nashville, Tennessee. Across several immunoSEQ plates, the genomic DNA of each subset was split evenly. Clones were read by immunoSEQ multiplex PCR, and TCRdb kept only the in-frame ones, dropping some. The sample includes under 600,000 clones, 90% to 97% of them seen just once. Source material: naive CD4+ T cells sorted from blood. Subset denoted: CD45RA+ positively selected. The origin of this receptor is a woman between 25 and 40 years old in good health.

This CDR3 is CATLVSSYEQYF. Here the CDR3 DNA reads TGTGCCACCCTGGTTAGCTCCTACGAGCAGTACTTC. The chain links TRBV28 to TRBJ2-7; D unclear. Germline V gene lookup returns CDR1 MDHEN and CDR2 SYDVKM. The ends were cut back, 10 bases at V and 0 bases at J, with 10 bases in the middle. This CDR3 spans 12 amino acids. The full variable domain, completed using reference TRBV28 and TRBJ2-7, is DVKVTQSSRYLVKRTGEKVFLECVQDMDHENMFWYRQDPGLGLRLIYFSYDVKMKEKGDIPEGYSVSREKKERFSLILESASTNQTSMYLCATLVSSYEQYFGPGTRLTVT.